This record covers a single TCR beta chain. Its specificity is unknown. The data were taken from a study of OX40 agonist ivuxolimab in advanced cancers. Per germline, CDR1 SGHDN and CDR2 FVKESK. Trimming took off 6 bases at V and 6 bases at J, with 8 bases between the two ends. This CDR3 region has 12 residues. The study's findings and limits: On average, CD8+ T cells showed a greater number of expanded clones than CD4+. CD4+ and CD8+ T cells in blood underwent clonal expansion by week 6 at 0.1 to 3.0 mg/kg.

With baseline, cycle 4 day 1, and cycle 7 day 1 as timepoints, blood was sampled. Here immunoSEQ multiplex PCR was the method, and the copy in TCRdb shows in-frame clones only, minus some. The data contain around 100,000 clones, approximately 90% of them singletons. The sequence was collected from an adult with an advanced solid tumor such as melanoma, head and neck, liver or kidney cancer. This sequence joins TRBV14 and TRBJ2-2, with no clear D. The sequencing here drew on CD4+ or CD8+ T cells sorted from blood, taken in a trial of the OX40 agonist ivuxolimab. CDR3 protein: CASRIGPGELFF. The CDR3 DNA is TGTGCCAGCAGGATAGGCCCCGGGGAGCTGTTTTTT. Filled out from reference TRBV14 and TRBJ2-2, the complete variable domain reads EAGVTQFPSHSVIEKGQTVTLRCDPISGHDNLYWYRRVMGKEIKFLLHFVKESKQDESGMPNNRFLAERTGGTYSTLKVQPAELEDSGVYFCASRIGPGELFFGEGSRLTVL.